This T cell receptor (beta chain) derives from a study of shared clonotypes between healthy human individuals. Background on the study: The study drew on two women and a few men aged 18 to 49 as donors.

V lost 0 bases and J lost 3, with 8 bases in between. The CDR3 loop spans 14 amino acids. Germline V lookup: CDR1 SGHTA, CDR2 FQGTGA. Data came from immunoSEQ multiplex PCR; TCRdb stores just in-frame clones and leaves some out. The table records approximately 480,000 clones, about 79% of them present only once. Donors had no recently reported acute infections or vaccinations and were HIV-negative. The chain recombines TRBV7-3 with TRBJ1-2; perhaps TRBD1 as D (5 bases). This receptor was taken from a woman aged 40 to 50 in good health. Some clones in this sample may be carry-over from other donors' samples. The sequenced material came from PBMCs. The CDR3 protein is CASSLTRGDYGYTF. Here the CDR3 DNA reads TGTGCCAGCAGCTTAACGCGGGGCGACTATGGCTACACCTTC.